This note documents a single T cell receptor beta chain sequence. Its antigen is still unknown. The length of the CDR3 is 15 residues. The germline V gene has CDR1 DFQATT and CDR2 SNEGSKA (reference sequence). J was trimmed by 9 bases and V by 2 bases; bases with no gene match: 6. Indicated time point: late sampling 161 to 241 days after vaccination in a few convalescent patients. Treatment specified: approximately nine-day PBMC culture with coronavirus spike peptide pools or control peptides (ViraFEST assay). This specimen belongs to a study of vaccination and CD4 T cells after COVID-19. Sequenced with the Oncomine TCR Beta short-read assay was DNA taken from cultured CD4+ T cells. From the PCR reads, TCRdb called clonotypes with MiXCR, one entry per CDR3 protein. Of 16,000 or so distinct CDR3 sequences in the sample, approximately 56% were seen once.

The chain is built from TRBV20-1 and TRBJ2-1; 14 positions agree with TRBD2. This clonotype was sampled from a human donor who had recovered from COVID-19. This material consisted of CD4+ T cells from blood, cultured in vitro, taken about 7 months after SARS-CoV-2 vaccination. CDR3 bases: TGCAGTGCTAGATTAGGGACTAGCGGGAGTCGTGAGCAGTTCTTC. Residues: CSARLGTSGSREQFF.